This TCR beta chain was retrieved from a study of blood T cells in healthy people across ages. Germline CDR1 is KGHDR and CDR2 is SFDVKD. The CDR3 is 16 residues long. A second PCR, run for roughly 7 to 11 cycles, used a sample-barcoded 5' primer plus a J-beta primer mix. Sequencing of every sample gave 3 million or more CDR3-containing paired-end reads. Via MiXCR, TCRdb re-called the 5' RACE reads, giving one row per CDR3 protein. Among around 1,500,000 distinct CDR3 sequences listed, 40% to 50% were seen once. In this sample, this clonotype turned up once. The antigen is not known. The study, taken as a whole, reports: TCR beta diversity, measured per million T cells, fell in a roughly linear way with age. The study found TCR beta diversity correlated strongly with naive T cell percentage.

The receptor's source is a woman between 18 and 29 years old in good health. The rearrangement links TRBV24-1 to TRBJ2-1; D call uncertain. The DNA end favors TRBJ2-7, so the J call may be wrong. Sequencing was performed on blood. The CDR3 sequence is CATSESRAQTSYEQYF. In DNA form, the CDR3 reads TGTGCCACCAGTGAGTCCCGGGCACAGACCTCCTACGAGCAGTACTTC.